A single sample is the source of the 10 T cell receptor beta chains below, sequenced in a study of response to subunit inactivated influenza vaccine. TCRdb re-called the RT-PCR reads with MiXCR, one entry per CDR3 protein. The sample consists of roughly 570,000 distinct CDR3 sequences, around 15% of them appearing once. Sequenced here: PBMCs from blood, sampled 12 days after vaccination. These TCRs come from a man aged 50-59 years who received an inactivated influenza vaccine.

In this sample, this clonotype turned up many times. The V gene is TRBV12-3 or TRBV12-4, the J gene TRBJ2-7; possible D gene TRBD2, 5 bases. The germline V and J ends were trimmed by 2 bases and 5 bases, with 16 bases remaining between them. There are 15 residues in the CDR3. CDR3 sequence reads: CASSLFSPTGNEQYF. CDR3 coding DNA: TGTGCCAGCAGTTTATTCAGTCCAACCGGGAACGAGCAGTACTTC.

This clonotype was counted between two and nine times. The J gene is TRBJ2-3, the V gene TRBV20-1; 11 bases line up with TRBD2. The CDR3 spans 14 residues. V lost 3 bases and J lost 4; bases outside the gene matches: 3. Germline V lookup: CDR1 DFQATT, CDR2 SNEGSKA (reference sequence). The CDR3 coding sequence is TGCAGTGCTAGCCCGGGACTAGCGGCAGATACGCAGTATTTT. Translating gives CSASPGLAADTQYF.

The chain employs TRBV6-6 and TRBJ1-1; D not certain. The ends were cut back, 7 bases at V and 12 bases at J, with 15 bases in the middle. Germline V gene data show CDR1 as MNHNY and CDR2 as SVGAGI (reference sequence). This CDR3 is built from 11 residues. The CDR3 nucleotides are TGTGCCAGCACATCGTACCGGGGAACTTTCTTT. Amino acids: CASTSYRGTFF.

This chain links TRBV3-1 with TRBJ1-2; perhaps TRBD1 as D (5 bases). The CDR3 runs to 14 residues. Germline-derived CDR1 and CDR2 are LGHDT and YNNKEL (reference sequence). Trimming took 0 bases from V and 4 from J, leaving 9 bases between them. The CDR3 region is CASSQDGGGYGYTF. The CDR3, as DNA: TGTGCCAGCAGCCAAGACGGTGGGGGCTATGGCTACACCTTC.

The J gene is TRBJ2-1, the V gene TRBV4-3; 8 nucleotides match TRBD2. The germline V gene has CDR1 LGHNA and CDR2 YSLEER. Losses at the gene ends were 1 base for V and 0 bases for J; bases not matched to a gene: 11. The CDR3 is 19 amino acids. CDR3 protein: CASSQGHRSGGSSYNEQFF. The CDR3 DNA follows: TGCGCCAGCAGCCAAGGTCACAGGAGCGGGGGAAGCTCCTACAATGAGCAGTTCTTC.

A few counts support this clonotype. The gene calls are TRBV4-2 and TRBJ2-3; D gene unclear. Germline CDR1 LGHNA, CDR2 YNFKEQ. The CDR3 runs to 13 residues. V was pared by 2 bases and J by 2 bases, with 5 bases between. The CDR3 loop reads CASSQIITDTQYF. The CDR3 DNA sequence: TGTGCCAGCAGCCAAATAATCACAGATACGCAGTATTTT.

The chain recombines TRBV20-1 with TRBJ1-5; D is unclear. The germline V gene has CDR1 DFQATT and CDR2 SNEGSKA (reference sequence). The CDR3 runs to 15 residues. V was trimmed by 0 bases and J by 6 bases, leaving 15 bases between them. The CDR3 bases are TGCAGTGCTAGAGATTTAAGGGATCGGAGTCAGCCCCAGCATTTT. It codes for CSARDLRDRSQPQHF.

This clonotype was detected only a few times. The chain carries TRBV12-3 or TRBV12-4 and TRBJ2-4, with TRBD2 matching over 13 bases. V shed 7 bases, J shed 2 bases, and the junction held 5 bases outside the gene matches. The CDR3 consists of 16 residues. The CDR3 DNA reads as TGTGCCAGCACCAAGACTAGCGGGAGGACCAAAAACATTCAGTACTTC. Amino acid sequence: CASTKTSGRTKNIQYF.

This clonotype was counted only a few times. The rearrangement links TRBV19 to TRBJ2-2; D not certain. Per germline, CDR1 LNHDA and CDR2 SQIVND (reference sequence). Trimming pared 1 base from V and 6 bases from J, leaving 6 bases between. The CDR3 length is 13 residues. The CDR3 reads CASSIGRAGELFF. CDR3 DNA: TGTGCCAGTAGTATAGGAAGGGCCGGGGAGCTGTTTTTT.

This clonotype has just a few counts. Here the CDR3 DNA reads TGTGCCAGCAGTCACGGGACAGGGCTCGAAAAACTGTTTTTT. Amino acid sequence: CASSHGTGLEKLFF. This chain connects TRBV28 to TRBJ1-4, with 9 bases that match TRBD1. The germline CDR1 and CDR2 sequences are MDHEN and SYDVKM. The CDR3 contains 14 residues. Trimming removed 5 bases from V and 8 bases from J; junction bases left unmatched: 6.